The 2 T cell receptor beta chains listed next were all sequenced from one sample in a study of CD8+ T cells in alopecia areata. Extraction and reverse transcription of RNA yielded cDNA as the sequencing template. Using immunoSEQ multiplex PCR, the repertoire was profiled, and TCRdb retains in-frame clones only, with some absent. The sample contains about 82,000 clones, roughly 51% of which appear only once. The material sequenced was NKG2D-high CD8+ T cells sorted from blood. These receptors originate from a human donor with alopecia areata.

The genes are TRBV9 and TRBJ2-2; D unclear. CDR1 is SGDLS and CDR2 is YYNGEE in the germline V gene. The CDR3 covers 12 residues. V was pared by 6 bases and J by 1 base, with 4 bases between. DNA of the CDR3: TGTGCCAGCAACCAGAACACCGGGGAGCTGTTTTTT. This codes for CASNQNTGELFF.

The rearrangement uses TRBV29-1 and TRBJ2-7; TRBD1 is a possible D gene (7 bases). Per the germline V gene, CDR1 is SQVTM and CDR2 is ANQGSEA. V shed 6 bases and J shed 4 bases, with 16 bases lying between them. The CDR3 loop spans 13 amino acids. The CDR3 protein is CSVLQGTRYEQYF. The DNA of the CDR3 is TGCAGCGTGCTACAGGGGACTCGTTACGAGCAGTACTTC.